This T cell receptor beta chain originates from a study of blood T cell repertoires in COVID-19 (dated by TCRdb to the early 2020s). Regarding the research as a whole: Samples from collaborators originated in the United States, Italy and Spain and spanned both the acute and convalescent phases of COVID-19. The material from the prospective study consisted of cDNA or gDNA derived from T cells, B-cell-depleted T cells, or PBMCs. Deeply sampled blood TCRbeta repertoires from subjects exposed to, actively infected with, or recovered from COVID-19 were included in the dataset. The repertoires were made available in a free public database intended to serve as a resource for research on the immune response to SARS-CoV-2. The samples were drawn from the first 160 participants of the ongoing ImmuneRACE study and from under 1,500 subjects provided by 6 global collaborators. A de-identified subject ID, COVID-19 status, age in years and sex were almost always included in the sample metadata. HLA class I and class II types, where available, came from metadata supplied by the sample provider rather than from assay-based typing. Overall study outcomes, separate from this receptor: The quantity of clinical and demographic metadata differed by source and by participant and was supplied without curation.

A single count supports this clone. Its recognized antigen is unknown. Within one base of it there is no much larger clone, and no base qualities were kept. Each collaborating institution followed its own protocols to collect whole blood in K2EDTA tubes. For TCRbeta analysis, collaborators shipped samples in one of three forms: frozen whole blood, isolated PBMCs, or DNA extracted from either of those sample types. TCRbeta CDR3 regions were amplified from genomic DNA by means of the immunoSEQ Assay, a bias-controlled multiplex PCR. As for how the authors treated the data: Within the assay, amplification of reference gene primers was used to estimate how many nucleated cells each sample contained. To quantify the absolute abundance of each unique TCRbeta CDR3 rearrangement, sequence reads were collapsed and filtered. For each sample, productive Simpson clonality was calculated as the square root of Simpson's diversity index over productive rearrangements. This immuneACCESS table, as held by TCRdb, lists in-frame sequences with V and J called but not all clones. Of the missing ones, under half trace to an unresolved V gene in checked studies; the others have no known cause. V and J calls and clone size are those listed in that table; D and trimming were worked out from the DNA. Across this sample there are some 150,000 clones, with 76% seen only once. The ten largest clones capture 3.5% to 5.5% of the sample.

Sequenced input: peripheral blood. The receptor comes from a woman of 80 years or more with active or convalescent COVID-19.

The DNA sequence is as follows: TGTGCCAGTAGTACCACAGGGTCCTACGAGCAGTACTTC. Protein translation: CASSTTGSYEQYF. In this chain, TRBV19 is recombined with TRBJ2-7; D gene: possibly TRBD1, on 6 matching bases. The germline V gene (reference sequence) supplies CDR1 LNHDA and CDR2 SQIVND. V loses 4 bases of germline sequence and J loses 1 base, and the interval between the two ends is 8 bases. The CDR3 sequence holds 13 residues, the cysteine and phenylalanine included. Just the 39-base CDR3 DNA is kept, in frame starting at base 1.